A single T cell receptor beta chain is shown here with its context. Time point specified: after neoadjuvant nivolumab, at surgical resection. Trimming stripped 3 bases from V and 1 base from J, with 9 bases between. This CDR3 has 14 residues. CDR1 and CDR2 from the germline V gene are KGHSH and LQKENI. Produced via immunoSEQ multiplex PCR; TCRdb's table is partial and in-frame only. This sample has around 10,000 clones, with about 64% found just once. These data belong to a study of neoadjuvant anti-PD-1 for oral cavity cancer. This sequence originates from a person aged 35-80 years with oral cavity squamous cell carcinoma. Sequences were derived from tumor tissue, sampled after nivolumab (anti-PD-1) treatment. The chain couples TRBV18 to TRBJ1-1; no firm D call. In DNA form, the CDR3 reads TGTGCCAGCTCACCGCTGGGAGCGAACACTGAAGCTTTCTTT. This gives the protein CASSPLGANTEAFF. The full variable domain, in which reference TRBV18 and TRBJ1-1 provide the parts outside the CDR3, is NAGVMQNPRHLVRRRGQEARLRCSPMKGHSHVYWYRQLPEEGLKFMVYLQKENIIDESGMPKERFSAEFPKEGPSILRIQQVVRGDSAAYFCASSPLGANTEAFFGQGTRLTVV.